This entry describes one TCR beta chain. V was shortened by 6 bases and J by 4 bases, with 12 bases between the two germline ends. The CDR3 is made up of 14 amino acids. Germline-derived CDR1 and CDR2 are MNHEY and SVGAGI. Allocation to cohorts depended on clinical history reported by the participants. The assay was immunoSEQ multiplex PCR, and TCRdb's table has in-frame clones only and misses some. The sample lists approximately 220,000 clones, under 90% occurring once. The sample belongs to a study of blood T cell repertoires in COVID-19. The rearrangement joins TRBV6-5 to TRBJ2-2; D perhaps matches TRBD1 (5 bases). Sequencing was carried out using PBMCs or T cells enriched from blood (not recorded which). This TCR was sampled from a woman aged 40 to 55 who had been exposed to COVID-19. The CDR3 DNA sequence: TGTGCCAGCAGACCGACAGAGACCACCGGGGAGCTGTTTTTT. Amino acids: CASRPTETTGELFF.